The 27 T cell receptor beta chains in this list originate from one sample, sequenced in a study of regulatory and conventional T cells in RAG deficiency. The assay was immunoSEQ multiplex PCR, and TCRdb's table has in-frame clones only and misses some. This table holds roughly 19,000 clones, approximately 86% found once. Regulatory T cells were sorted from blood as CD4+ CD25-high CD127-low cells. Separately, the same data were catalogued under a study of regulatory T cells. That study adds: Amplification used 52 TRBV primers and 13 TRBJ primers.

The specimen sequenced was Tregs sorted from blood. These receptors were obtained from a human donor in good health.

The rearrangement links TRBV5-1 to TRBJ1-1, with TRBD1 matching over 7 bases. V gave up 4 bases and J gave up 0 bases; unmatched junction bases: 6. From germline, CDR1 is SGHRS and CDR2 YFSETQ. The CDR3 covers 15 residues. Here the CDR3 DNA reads TGCGCCAGCAGCCAACAGGGGTTGATGAACACTGAAGCTTTCTTT. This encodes CASSQQGLMNTEAFF.

The CDR3 DNA follows: TGTGCCAGCAGGCCTACAGGGTGGGGCTATGGCTACACCTTC. Translation gives CASRPTGWGYGYTF. This chain joins TRBV28 and TRBJ1-2; the D gene is possibly TRBD1 (6 bases). Germline V gene sequence: CDR1 MDHEN, CDR2 SYDVKM. The CDR3 has 14 amino acids. Trimming shortened V by 6 bases and J by 4 bases, and 15 bases separated the two germline ends.

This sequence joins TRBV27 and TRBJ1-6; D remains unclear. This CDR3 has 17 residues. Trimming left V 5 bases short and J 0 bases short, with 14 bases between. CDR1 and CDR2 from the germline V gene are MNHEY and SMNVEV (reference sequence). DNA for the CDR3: TGTGCCAGCAGTCCGCCCGACCGTCGCTCCTATAATTCACCCCTCCACTTT. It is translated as CASSPPDRRSYNSPLHF.

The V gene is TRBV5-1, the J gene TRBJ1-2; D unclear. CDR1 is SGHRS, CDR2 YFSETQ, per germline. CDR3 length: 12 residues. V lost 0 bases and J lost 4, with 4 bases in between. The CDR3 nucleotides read TGCGCCAGCAGCTTGGAGCCCTATGGCTACACCTTC. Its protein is CASSLEPYGYTF.

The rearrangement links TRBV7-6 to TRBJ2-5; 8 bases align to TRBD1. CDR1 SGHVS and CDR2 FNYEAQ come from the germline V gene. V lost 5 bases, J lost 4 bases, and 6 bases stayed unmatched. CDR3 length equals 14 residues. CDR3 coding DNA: TGTGCCAGCAGCCGCAGGGGGCTACGAGAGACCCAGTACTTC. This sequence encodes CASSRRGLRETQYF.

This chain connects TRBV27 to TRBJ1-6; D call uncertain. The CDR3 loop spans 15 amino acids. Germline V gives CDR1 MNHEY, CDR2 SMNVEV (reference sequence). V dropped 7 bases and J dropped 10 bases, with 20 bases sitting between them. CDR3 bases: TGTGCCAGCAAGTTGGACGGCCGAGTCTCCTCACCCCTCCACTTT. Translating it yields CASKLDGRVSSPLHF.

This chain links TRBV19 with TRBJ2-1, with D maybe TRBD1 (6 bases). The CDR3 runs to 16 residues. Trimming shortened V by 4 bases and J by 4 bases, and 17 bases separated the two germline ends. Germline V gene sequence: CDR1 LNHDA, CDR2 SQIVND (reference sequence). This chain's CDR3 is CASSNRAGSLYNEQFF. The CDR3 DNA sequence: TGTGCCAGTAGTAACAGGGCTGGGAGCTTATACAATGAGCAGTTCTTC.

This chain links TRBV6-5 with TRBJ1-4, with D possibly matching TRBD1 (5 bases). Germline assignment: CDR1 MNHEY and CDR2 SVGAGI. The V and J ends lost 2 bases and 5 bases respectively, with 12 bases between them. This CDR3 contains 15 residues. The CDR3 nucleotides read TGTGCCAGCAGTTACCTGGGCAGGGAGAATGAAAAACTGTTTTTT. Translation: CASSYLGRENEKLFF.

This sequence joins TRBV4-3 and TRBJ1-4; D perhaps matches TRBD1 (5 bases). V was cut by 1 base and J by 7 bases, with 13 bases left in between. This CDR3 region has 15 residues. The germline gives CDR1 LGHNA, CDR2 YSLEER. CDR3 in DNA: TGCGCCAGCAGCCAAGGACAGTTGGGCAGTGAAAAACTGTTTTTT. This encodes CASSQGQLGSEKLFF.

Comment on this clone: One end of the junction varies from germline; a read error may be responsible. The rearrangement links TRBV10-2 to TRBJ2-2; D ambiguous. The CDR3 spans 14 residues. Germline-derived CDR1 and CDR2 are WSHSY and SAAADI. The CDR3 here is CASSNSWNAGELFF. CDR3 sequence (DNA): TGCGCCAGCAGTAACAGCTGGAACGCCGGGGAGCTGTTTTTT.

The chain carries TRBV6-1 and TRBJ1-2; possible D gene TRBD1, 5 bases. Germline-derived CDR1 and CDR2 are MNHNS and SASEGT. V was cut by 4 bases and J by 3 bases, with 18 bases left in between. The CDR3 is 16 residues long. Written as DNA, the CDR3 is TGTGCCAGCAGTGGTCGCGAACAGGCGGCCGACTATGGCTACACCTTC. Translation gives CASSGREQAADYGYTF.

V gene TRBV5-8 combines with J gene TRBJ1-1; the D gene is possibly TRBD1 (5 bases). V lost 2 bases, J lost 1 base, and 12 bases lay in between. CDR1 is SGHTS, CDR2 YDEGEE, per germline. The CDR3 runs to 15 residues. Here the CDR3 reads CASSFDGRANTEAFF. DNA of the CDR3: TGTGCCAGCAGCTTTGACGGCAGGGCGAACACTGAAGCTTTCTTT.

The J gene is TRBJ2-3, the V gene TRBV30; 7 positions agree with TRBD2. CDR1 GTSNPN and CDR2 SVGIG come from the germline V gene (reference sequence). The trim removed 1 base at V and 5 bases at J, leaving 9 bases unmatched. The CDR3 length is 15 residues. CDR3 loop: CAWSEQVGGGDTQYF. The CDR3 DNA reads TGTGCCTGGAGTGAGCAGGTCGGCGGGGGAGATACGCAGTATTTT.

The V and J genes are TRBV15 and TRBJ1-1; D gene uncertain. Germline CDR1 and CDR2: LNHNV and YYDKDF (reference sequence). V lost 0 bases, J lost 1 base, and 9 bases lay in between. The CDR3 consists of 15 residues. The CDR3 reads CATSRDGQPNTEAFF. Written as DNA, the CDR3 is TGTGCCACCAGCAGAGATGGGCAGCCGAACACTGAAGCTTTCTTT.

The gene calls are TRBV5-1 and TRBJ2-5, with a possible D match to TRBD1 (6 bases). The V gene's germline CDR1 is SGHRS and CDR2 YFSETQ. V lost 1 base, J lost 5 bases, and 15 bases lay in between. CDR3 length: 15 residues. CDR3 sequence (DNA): TGCGCCAGCAGCTTGTTAGGACAGAGCGCGGAGACCCAGTACTTC. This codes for CASSLLGQSAETQYF.

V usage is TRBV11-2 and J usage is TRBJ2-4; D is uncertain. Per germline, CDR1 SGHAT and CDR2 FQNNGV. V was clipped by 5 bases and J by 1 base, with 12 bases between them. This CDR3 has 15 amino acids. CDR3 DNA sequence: TGTGCCAGCAGCCCTCTGAATATTGCCAAAAACATTCAGTACTTC. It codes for CASSPLNIAKNIQYF.

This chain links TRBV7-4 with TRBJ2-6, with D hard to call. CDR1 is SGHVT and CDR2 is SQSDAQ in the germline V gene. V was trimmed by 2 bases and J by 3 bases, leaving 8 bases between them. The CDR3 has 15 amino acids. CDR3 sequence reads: CASSLFIGGANVLTF. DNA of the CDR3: TGTGCCAGCAGCTTATTCATTGGTGGGGCCAACGTCCTGACTTTC.

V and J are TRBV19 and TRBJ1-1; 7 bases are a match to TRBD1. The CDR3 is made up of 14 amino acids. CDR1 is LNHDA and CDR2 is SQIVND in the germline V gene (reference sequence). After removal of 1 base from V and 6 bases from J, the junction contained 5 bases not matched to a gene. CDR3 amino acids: CASSIGQGVPEAFF. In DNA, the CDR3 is TGTGCCAGTAGTATAGGGCAGGGGGTCCCTGAAGCTTTCTTT.

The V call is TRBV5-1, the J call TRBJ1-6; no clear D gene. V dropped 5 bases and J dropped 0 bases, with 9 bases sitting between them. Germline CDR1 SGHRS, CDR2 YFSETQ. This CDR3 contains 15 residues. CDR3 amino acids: CASRNSSSYNSPLHF. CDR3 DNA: TGCGCCAGCAGGAACAGTAGCTCCTATAATTCACCCCTCCACTTT.

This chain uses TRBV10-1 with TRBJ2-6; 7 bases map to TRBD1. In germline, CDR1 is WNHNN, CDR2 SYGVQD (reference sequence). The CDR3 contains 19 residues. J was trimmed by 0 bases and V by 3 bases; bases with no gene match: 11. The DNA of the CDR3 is TGCGCCAGCAGTGAACGAAACGACAGGGCCCTCTCTGGGGCCAACGTCCTGACTTTC. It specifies CASSERNDRALSGANVLTF.

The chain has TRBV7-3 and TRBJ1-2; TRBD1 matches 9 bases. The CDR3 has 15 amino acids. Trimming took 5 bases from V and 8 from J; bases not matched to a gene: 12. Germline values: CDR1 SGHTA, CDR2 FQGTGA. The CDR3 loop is CASSPQGGTGYGYTF. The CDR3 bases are TGTGCCAGCAGCCCTCAAGGGGGGACAGGGTACGGCTACACCTTC. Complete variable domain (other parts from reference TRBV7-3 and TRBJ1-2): GAGVSQTPSNKVTEKGKYVELRCDPISGHTALYWYRQSLGQGPEFLIYFQGTGAADDSGLPNDRFFAVRPEGSVSTLKIQRTERGDSAVYLCASSPQGGTGYGYTFGSGTRLTVV.

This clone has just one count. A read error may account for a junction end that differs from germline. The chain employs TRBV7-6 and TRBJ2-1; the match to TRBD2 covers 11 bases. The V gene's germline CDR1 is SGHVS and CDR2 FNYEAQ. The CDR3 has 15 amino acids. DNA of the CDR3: TGCGCCAGCAGCCCAGCTAGCGGGAGGTCCAATGAGCAGTTCTTC. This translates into CASSPASGRSNEQFF. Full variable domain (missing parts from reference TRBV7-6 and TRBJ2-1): GAGVSQSPRYKVTKRGQDVALRCDPISGHVSLYWYRQALGQGPEFLTYFNYEAQQDKSGLPNDRFSAERPEGSISTLTIQRTEQRDSAMYRCASSPASGRSNEQFFGPGTRLTVL.

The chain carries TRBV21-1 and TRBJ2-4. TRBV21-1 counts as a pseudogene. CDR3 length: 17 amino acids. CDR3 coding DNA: TGTGCCAGCAGCACAAGCCACGCAGTTCGGGCCAAAAACATTCAGTACTTC. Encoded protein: CASSTSHAVRAKNIQYF.

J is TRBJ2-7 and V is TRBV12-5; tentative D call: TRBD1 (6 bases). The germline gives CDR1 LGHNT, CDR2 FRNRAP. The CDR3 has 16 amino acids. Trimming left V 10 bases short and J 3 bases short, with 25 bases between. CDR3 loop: CATTRITGTQSYEQYF. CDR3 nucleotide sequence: TGTGCTACCACGAGAATAACCGGGACACAAAGCTACGAGCAGTACTTC.

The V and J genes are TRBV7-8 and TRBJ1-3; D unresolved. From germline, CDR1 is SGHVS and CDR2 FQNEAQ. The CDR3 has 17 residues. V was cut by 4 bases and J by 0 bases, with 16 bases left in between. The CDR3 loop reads CASSSQRYSPSGNTIYF. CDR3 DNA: TGTGCCAGCAGCTCGCAGAGGTACAGTCCCTCTGGAAACACCATATATTTT.

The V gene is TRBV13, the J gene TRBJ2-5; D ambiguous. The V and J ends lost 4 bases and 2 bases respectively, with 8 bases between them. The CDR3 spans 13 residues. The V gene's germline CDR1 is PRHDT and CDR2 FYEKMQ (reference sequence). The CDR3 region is CASSSLWQETQYF. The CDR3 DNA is TGTGCCAGCAGCTCTCTATGGCAAGAGACCCAGTACTTC. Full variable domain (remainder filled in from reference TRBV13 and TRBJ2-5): AAGVIQSPRHLIKEKRETATLKCYPIPRHDTVYWYQQGPGQDPQFLISFYEKMQSDKGSIPDRFSAQQFSDYHSELNMSSLELGDSALYFCASSSLWQETQYFGPGTRLLVL.

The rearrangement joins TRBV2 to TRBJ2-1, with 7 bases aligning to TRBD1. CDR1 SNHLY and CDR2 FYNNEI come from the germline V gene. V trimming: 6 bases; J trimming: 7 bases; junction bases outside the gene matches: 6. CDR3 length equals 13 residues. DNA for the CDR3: TGTGCCAGCAGGACAGGGTTGGGGAATGAGCAGTTCTTC. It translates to CASRTGLGNEQFF.